Listed below are T cell receptor beta chains from one sample, sequenced in a study of stem cell transplantation in POMP-related autoinflammatory disease. The method was immunoSEQ multiplex PCR; TCRdb's version includes in-frame clones alone and lacks a portion of them. The table shows some 65,000 clones, with around 90% occurring only once. Source: CD4+ T cells from PBMCs, taken after stem cell transplantation. These TCRs come from a human patient with POMP-related autoinflammation and immune dysregulation (PRAID). A share of the T cells may be of graft donor origin. Both conserved end residues are part of each CDR3. D genes are given only for firm matches. Clone size is shown for a subset of rows, as once, few, many or a class of expanded clone.

abundance	d_gene	v_gene	j_gene	CDR3nt	CDR3aa
.	TRBD2	TRBV19	TRBJ2-5	TGTGCCAGTAGTATCGGACTAGCGGGAGGAGAGACCCAGTACTTC	CASSIGLAGGETQYF
.	.	TRBV5-1	TRBJ1-4	TGCGCCAGCAGCTTGGGGTCAGTTTCTAATGAAAAACTGTTTTTT	CASSLGSVSNEKLFF
.	TRBD1	TRBV28	TRBJ1-1	TGTGCCAGCAATATCGATCCACGAGGGGGCCGCGCTGAAGCTTTCTTT	CASNIDPRGGRAEAFF
.	.	TRBV15	TRBJ1-3	TGTGCCACCAGCAGAGATGGAAGAAACACCATATATTTT	CATSRDGRNTIYF
.	.	TRBV28	TRBJ2-1	TGTGCCAGCAGTCCGAGGACTGTCCGGCCCTTCGGGCAGTTCTTC	CASSPRTVRPFGQFF
.	.	TRBV28	TRBJ1-1	TGTGCCAGCAGACCGCAGGGGCGCGGTGAAGCTTTCTTT	CASRPQGRGEAFF
.	TRBD2	TRBV7-2	TRBJ2-3	TGTGCCAGCAGCTTAGCTAGCGGGAGGGCCTCAGATACGCAGTATTTT	CASSLASGRASDTQYF
.	.	TRBV5-4	TRBJ2-7	TGTGCCAGCAGCACCGCTACGCCGATTCCCTACGAGCAGTACTTC	CASSTATPIPYEQYF
.	TRBD2	TRBV29-1	TRBJ2-1	TGCAGCGTCTCGGGACTAGCGGGAGGCCGGGATGAGCAGTTCTTC	CSVSGLAGGRDEQFF
.	.	TRBV27	TRBJ1-4	TGTGCCAGCACCAACATCATGTGGGGAACACAGATTGAAAAACTGTTTTTT	CASTNIMWGTQIEKLFF
.	.	TRBV27	TRBJ1-1	TGTGCCAGCATCATCAGATCGGGACTCGACACTGAAGCTTTCTTT	CASIIRSGLDTEAFF
.	.	TRBV5-1	TRBJ2-3	TGCGCCAGCAGCTTGCCTAGCAGCACAGATACGCAGTATTTT	CASSLPSSTDTQYF
once	.	TRBV3-1/TRBV3-2	TRBJ2-7	TGTGCCAGCAGCCACCTCTACCTTGTGGGCGAGCAGTACTTC	CASSHLYLVGEQYF
once	.	TRBV24-1	TRBJ1-5	TGTGCCACCAGTGATGGTCAGGTCCACAATCAGCCCCAGCATTTT	CATSDGQVHNQPQHF
.	.	TRBV6-1	TRBJ2-1	TGTGCCAGCAGTGAAAGGGTGTCGCGGAATGAGCAGTTCTTC	CASSERVSRNEQFF
once	TRBD2	TRBV2	TRBJ2-7	TGTGCCAGCAAACTAGCGGGAGGCTACGAGCAGTACTTC	CASKLAGGYEQYF
once	.	TRBV1	TRBJ1-2	TGCACCAGCAGTCCCAGGGTAAGAGGCTACACCTTC	CTSSPRVRGYTF
.	.	TRBV28	TRBJ2-5	TGTGCCAGCAGTTCCACCGGGACAACAGAGACCCAGTACTTC	CASSSTGTTETQYF
.	.	TRBV5-6	TRBJ2-7	TGTGCCAGCAGCTTAGGGCGTACCTACGAGCAGTACTTC	CASSLGRTYEQYF
.	.	TRBV24-1	TRBJ2-3	TGTGCCACCAGTGACCCAGAACCACACACAGATACGCAGTATTTT	CATSDPEPHTDTQYF
.	.	TRBV7-2	TRBJ2-5	TGTGCCAGCAGCCCGGGAGTCAGGGGGGAGACCCAGTACTTC	CASSPGVRGETQYF
.	TRBD1	TRBV18	TRBJ2-2	TGTGCCAGCTCACTTCAGGGGGTGAACACCGGGGAGCTGTTTTTT	CASSLQGVNTGELFF
.	.	TRBV1	TRBJ2-3	TGCACCAGCAGCCAAATTAGCGCGGAGGCAGATACGCAGTATTTT	CTSSQISAEADTQYF
.	.	TRBV27	TRBJ2-3	TGTGCCAGCAGTTTAGTCGGACCAGATACGCAGTATTTT	CASSLVGPDTQYF
.	.	TRBV28	TRBJ2-3	TGTGCCAGCAGTTTGGGGCGAGATACGCAGTATTTT	CASSLGRDTQYF
.	.	TRBV5-4	TRBJ2-1	TGTGCCAGCAGCTTAGACGAAGGGGATGAGCAGTTCTTC	CASSLDEGDEQFF
.	TRBD2	TRBV12-5	TRBJ2-1	TGTGCTAGTGGTCCCGTGGGGGGGACCTACAATGAGCAGTTCTTC	CASGPVGGTYNEQFF
once	.	TRBV15	TRBJ1-6	TGTGCCACCAGCAGAGAACAGGTCCATAATTCACCCCTCCACTTT	CATSREQVHNSPLHF
once	.	TRBV7-6	TRBJ2-1	TGTGCCAGCAGCTACAGCTGGGGCAATGAGCAGTTCTTC	CASSYSWGNEQFF
.	.	TRBV4-1	TRBJ2-5	TGCGCCAGCAGCCAAGAAAGGAGGAACCAAGAGACCCAGTACTTC	CASSQERRNQETQYF
few	TRBD1	TRBV3-1/TRBV3-2	TRBJ1-2	TGTGCCAGCAGCCAGACGGACAGGCTCTATGGCTACACCTTC	CASSQTDRLYGYTF
.	.	TRBV3-1/TRBV3-2	TRBJ2-2	TGTGCCAGCAGCCAAGGGGCTAGGATAAACACCGGGGAGCTGTTTTTT	CASSQGARINTGELFF
.	.	TRBV7-9	TRBJ2-4	TGTGCCAGCAGCCGCGGGCCAGGGGAGATTTACATTCAGTACTTC	CASSRGPGEIYIQYF
.	.	TRBV5-1	TRBJ1-1	TGCGCCAGCACCCTGGGGAACGACGCTGAAGCTTTCTTT	CASTLGNDAEAFF
.	.	TRBV5-1	TRBJ1-6	TGCGCCAGCAGCTTGGTAGGCAGGGGTTCACCCCTCCACTTT	CASSLVGRGSPLHF
.	.	TRBV12-3/TRBV12-4	TRBJ1-1	TGTGCCAGCAGTTTAGCAGCGAACACTGAAGCTTTCTTT	CASSLAANTEAFF
once	.	TRBV21-1	TRBJ1-4	TGTGCCAGCAGCAAAAGGACAGGGGGCGCGATGATGGGTGAAAAACTGTTTTTT	CASSKRTGGAMMGEKLFF
.	.	TRBV19	TRBJ1-6	TGTGCCAGTAGTATCTGGGCCGATTCACCCCTCCACTTT	CASSIWADSPLHF
.	.	TRBV21-1	TRBJ2-4	TGTGCCAGCAGCACACCCCTTCAGGGGGTAGCCAAAAACATTCAGTACTTC	CASSTPLQGVAKNIQYF
.	.	TRBV24-1	TRBJ2-7	TGTGCCACCAGTGATTGGGACACCCACGAGCAGTACTTC	CATSDWDTHEQYF
.	.	TRBV4-1	TRBJ1-2	TGCGCCAGCAGCCAAGGCGTCAGACTAAACTATGGCTACACCTTC	CASSQGVRLNYGYTF
.	.	TRBV2	TRBJ2-3	TGTGCCAGCATTGAGGGTGGCTTGGCTTCAGATACGCAGTATTTT	CASIEGGLASDTQYF
.	.	TRBV6-2/TRBV6-3	TRBJ2-7	TGTGCCAGCAGTTGGGACGGGGTAGACCACGAGCAGTACTTC	CASSWDGVDHEQYF
once	.	TRBV19	TRBJ1-4	TGTGCCAGTAGCGATGCCAGGGGTGCAACTAATGAAAAACTGTTTTTT	CASSDARGATNEKLFF
.	TRBD1	TRBV6-1	TRBJ2-3	TGTGCCAGCAGTGTATCCGGGACAGGGGAGTCAGATACGCAGTATTTT	CASSVSGTGESDTQYF
.	TRBD1	TRBV6-4	TRBJ2-3	TGTGCCAGCAGTGAAACTAGGACAGGATTAGATACGCAGTATTTT	CASSETRTGLDTQYF
.	.	TRBV19	TRBJ2-1	TGTGCCAGTAGTATAGTACCTTCCAGGTCCTACAATGAGCAGTTCTTC	CASSIVPSRSYNEQFF
.	.	TRBV15	TRBJ1-1	TGTGCCACCACCAACCCGGGACGGCTACTTACTGAAGCTTTCTTT	CATTNPGRLLTEAFF
.	TRBD2	TRBV7-2	TRBJ2-1	TGTGCCAGCAGCTTATACGGGCTAGCGGGGAACAATGAGCAGTTCTTC	CASSLYGLAGNNEQFF
once	TRBD1	TRBV15	TRBJ2-1	TGTGCCACCAGCCACCGGGACAGGGAGTACAATGAGCAGTTCTTC	CATSHRDREYNEQFF
.	TRBD1	TRBV18	TRBJ2-2	TGTGCCAGCTCACCACCGGGACAGGGGGCCTCCGGGGAGCTGTTTTTT	CASSPPGQGASGELFF